This TCR beta chain was obtained from a study of OX40 agonist ivuxolimab in advanced cancers. Some clones are missing from TCRdb's copy, which holds only in-frame ones; the method was immunoSEQ multiplex PCR. The sample records about 50,000 clones, 79% being singletons. Systemic immunosuppression or a history of autoimmune disease excluded patients. V dropped 6 bases and J dropped 13; count of bases not matched to a gene: 21. CDR3 length: 17 amino acids. Germline V gene sequence: CDR1 MDHEN, CDR2 SYDVKM. Whole-study findings and limits: Clonal expansion was among the lowest in partial responders at 0.1-3.0 mg/kg, especially CD8+.

About this clone: Its antigen remains unknown.

The sequence came from an adult with an advanced solid tumor such as melanoma, head and neck, liver or kidney cancer. The chain combines TRBV28 with TRBJ2-1, with 10 nucleotides matching TRBD2. The sequenced sample was CD4+ or CD8+ T cells sorted from blood, obtained in a trial of the OX40 agonist ivuxolimab. CDR3 bases: TGTGCCAGCAGCCATTCCGAAATCCTAAAGCGGGGGGGCGGCCAGTTCTTC. Translated: CASSHSEILKRGGGQFF.